This section outlines one TCR beta chain sequence together with its context. What it binds is not known. Expressed TCRB transcripts were sequenced because the isolated RNA had all been reverse transcribed beforehand. Only in-frame clones appear in the TCRdb table, and some are missing; sequencing was by immunoSEQ multiplex PCR. The data contain about 340,000 clones, approximately 13% of them singletons. The data originate from a study of beta chain features in type 1 diabetes. Study results and caveats: A moderate, significant TCRB CDR3 shortening appeared in type 1 diabetes across four CD4+ subsets.

CD45RO/CCR7/CD25/CD127/CD95/CD27 separated CD4+ naive, central memory, regulatory and stem cell-like memory cells by sorting. The receptor was derived from a woman younger than 30 with type 1 diabetes. The sequenced sample consisted of naive CD4+ T cells from blood.

Here the CDR3 DNA reads TGTGCCAGCAGCCCTAGACAGGGGAACTATGGCTACACCTTC. Amino acid sequence: CASSPRQGNYGYTF. The chain couples TRBV27 to TRBJ1-2; 8 nucleotides align to TRBD1. The CDR3 has 14 amino acids. Losses at the gene ends were 6 bases for V and 2 bases for J; bases not matched to a gene: 5. The V gene's germline CDR1 is MNHEY and CDR2 SMNVEV (reference sequence).